A single sample gave rise to the 6 T cell receptor beta chains below, sequenced in a study of cytomegalovirus exposure and HLA in healthy donors. PCR primers comprised 60 Vbeta and 13 Jbeta primers. Clones were sequenced by immunoSEQ multiplex PCR, and TCRdb holds only the in-frame ones, with some missing. The sample has roughly 300,000 clones, more than 80% seen once. The sequenced sample was PBMCs. Source of these receptors: a man aged 40-49 years in good health and CMV-seropositive.

The sample holds a few counts of this clone. The genes are TRBV7-2 and TRBJ2-5; 10 bases map to TRBD1. Germline V gene lookup returns CDR1 SGHTA and CDR2 FQGNSA. With V trimmed by 5 bases and J by 5 bases, 8 bases remained unmatched. CDR3 length: 15 amino acids. The CDR3 protein is CASSPGTGVSETQYF. CDR3 coding DNA: TGTGCCAGCAGCCCAGGGACAGGGGTCTCCGAGACCCAGTACTTC.

The V and J genes are TRBV14 and TRBJ2-7, with TRBD2 as a possible D gene (6 bases). This CDR3 contains 14 residues. Trimming removed 1 base from V and 4 bases from J, with 11 bases in between. Looked up from germline, CDR1 is SGHDN and CDR2 is FVKESK. The DNA of the CDR3 is TGTGCCAGCAGCCAAGTTGCGGGATGGTACGAGCAGTACTTC. Amino acids: CASSQVAGWYEQYF.

The chain is built from TRBV2 and TRBJ2-3; possible D gene TRBD2, 6 bases. The CDR3 consists of 16 residues. Deletions cut 6 bases from V and 0 bases from J, with 16 bases between. CDR1 SNHLY and CDR2 FYNNEI come from the germline V gene. This chain's CDR3 is CASRADYRTSTDTQYF. Here the CDR3 DNA reads TGTGCCAGCAGGGCGGACTACCGAACCAGCACAGATACGCAGTATTTT.

This chain links TRBV7-2 with TRBJ1-1; 7 nucleotides match TRBD1. Trimming removed 4 bases from V and 8 bases from J; junction bases left unmatched: 4. CDR1 and CDR2 (germline): SGHTA, FQGNSA. The CDR3 totals 12 residues. DNA for the CDR3: TGTGCCAGCAGCTCGACAGGGTTAGAAGCTTTCTTT. It translates to CASSSTGLEAFF.

This sequence joins TRBV7-9 and TRBJ2-3; D is undetermined. CDR3 size: 14 residues. Germline lookup yields CDR1 SEHNR and CDR2 FQNEAQ (reference sequence). V was shortened by 1 base and J by 2 bases, with 7 bases between the two germline ends. CDR3 in amino acids: CASSLGSHTDTQYF. DNA for the CDR3: TGTGCCAGCAGCTTAGGTAGCCACACAGATACGCAGTATTTT.

This chain joins TRBV4-3 and TRBJ2-1, with 12 bases that match TRBD2. From germline, CDR1 is LGHNA and CDR2 YSLEER. V lost 1 base, J lost 5 bases, and 6 bases stayed unmatched. This CDR3 comprises 17 residues. This chain's CDR3 is CASSQVRASGRDNEQFF. The CDR3 DNA reads TGCGCCAGCAGCCAAGTCCGGGCTAGCGGGAGGGACAATGAGCAGTTCTTC.